These 16 T cell receptor beta chains originate from one sample sequenced in a study of T cell responses to AZD1222 COVID-19 vaccine. TCRdb's copy holds only in-frame clones and misses some; the assay was immunoSEQ multiplex PCR. The top ten clones hold 20% to 30% of a sample with around 78,000 clones, roughly 87% of them seen once. The specimen was peripheral blood, collected on day 0 of AZD1222 vaccination. Receptors originate from an adult in good health.

The J gene is TRBJ2-5, the V gene TRBV5-6, with 11 bases aligning to TRBD2. This CDR3 contains 16 residues. Germline CDR1 reads SGHDT; CDR2 reads YYEEEE. J lost 4 bases, V lost 4 bases, and 9 bases had no gene match. CDR3 nucleotide sequence: TGTGCCAGCAGCCCGCATAGCGGGGGGGCGGGAGAGACCCAGTACTTC. As protein: CASSPHSGGAGETQYF.

The chain combines TRBV30 with TRBJ1-1; D may be TRBD1 (6 bases). CDR3 length: 13 amino acids. The germline V gene has CDR1 GTSNPN and CDR2 SVGIG (reference sequence). The V and J ends lost 2 bases and 1 base respectively, with 8 bases between them. The CDR3 sequence is CAWSPGQNTEAFF. CDR3 DNA: TGTGCCTGGAGTCCGGGACAGAACACTGAAGCTTTCTTT.

This clone was counted once. The DNA of the CDR3 is TGCGCCAGCAGCCAACAGACAGGGGGCATTACTGAAGCTTTCTTT. It is translated as CASSQQTGGITEAFF. The gene calls are TRBV4-3 and TRBJ1-1; 10 nucleotides line up with TRBD1. In germline, CDR1 is LGHNA, CDR2 YSLEER. The CDR3 loop spans 15 amino acids. V was clipped by 2 bases and J by 5 bases; unmatched bases: 5.

This chain joins TRBV6-5 and TRBJ2-7, with TRBD2 matching over 12 bases. V gave up 5 bases and J gave up 3 bases; unmatched junction bases: 5. The CDR3 is 15 amino acids. Germline loops: CDR1 MNHEY, CDR2 SVGAGI. The CDR3, as DNA: TGTGCCAGCAGTCTCGAGGGACTAGCGGGCTACGAGCAGTACTTC. Its translation: CASSLEGLAGYEQYF.

The CDR3 is CASSFINYGYTF. In DNA form, the CDR3 reads TGTGCCAGCAGCTTTATAAACTATGGCTACACCTTC. The rearrangement joins TRBV5-6 to TRBJ1-2; D is uncertain. CDR3 length: 12 residues. CDR1 SGHDT and CDR2 YYEEEE come from the germline V gene. V lost 2 bases and J lost 2, with 4 bases in between.

The chain carries TRBV7-8 and TRBJ2-2, with 8 nucleotides matching TRBD1. CDR1 and CDR2 from the germline V gene are SGHVS and FQNEAQ. V lost 4 bases, J lost 4 bases, and 8 bases stayed unmatched. This CDR3 is built from 16 residues. CDR3 sequence (DNA): TGTGCCAGCAGCTCCGCTGGGGACAGGATCACCGGGGAGCTGTTTTTT. Translated, it gives CASSSAGDRITGELFF.

The V and J genes are TRBV5-1 and TRBJ2-1; 11 nucleotides agree with TRBD2. The CDR3 length is 17 residues. The trim removed 4 bases at V and 4 bases at J, leaving 10 bases unmatched. Germline CDR1 is SGHRS and CDR2 is YFSETQ. The CDR3 loop is CASSPSAGLAVYNEQFF. The DNA of the CDR3 is TGCGCCAGCAGCCCATCCGCGGGACTAGCGGTTTACAATGAGCAGTTCTTC.

This chain joins TRBV6-5 and TRBJ2-1; the match to TRBD1 covers 10 bases. Looked up from germline, CDR1 is MNHEY and CDR2 is SVGAGI. V trimming: 6 bases; J trimming: 12 bases; junction bases outside the gene matches: 8. The CDR3 contains 13 residues. CDR3 sequence (DNA): TGTGCCAGCAGCTCGGGACAGGGGAACGCGCAGTTCTTC. It yields the protein CASSSGQGNAQFF.

J is TRBJ2-2 and V is TRBV7-3; D might be TRBD1 (5 bases). Per germline, CDR1 SGHTA and CDR2 FQGTGA. The CDR3 is made up of 16 amino acids. V dropped 2 bases and J dropped 1 base, with 11 bases sitting between them. DNA of the CDR3: TGTGCCAGCAGCTTAGAATGGACACAGAACACCGGGGAGCTGTTTTTT. The encoded protein is CASSLEWTQNTGELFF.

The rearrangement joins TRBV5-1 to TRBJ1-1; 10 bases match TRBD1. The CDR3 has 14 residues. Germline values: CDR1 SGHRS, CDR2 YFSETQ. J lost 8 bases, V lost 4 bases, and 8 bases had no gene match. CDR3 nucleotide sequence: TGCGCCAGCAGCCCGGGACAGGGGCGGAGGGAAGCTTTCTTT. Its translation: CASSPGQGRREAFF.

This clone appeared once. The rearrangement uses TRBV7-2 and TRBJ2-7; D is unresolved. Germline V lookup: CDR1 SGHTA, CDR2 FQGNSA. Trimming shortened V by 10 bases and J by 6 bases, and 16 bases separated the two germline ends. This CDR3 region has 12 residues. CDR3 coding DNA: TGTGCCACCCAAGGTCTAAATTTCGAGCAGTACTTC. Translating gives CATQGLNFEQYF. Drawing the rest from reference TRBV7-2 and TRBJ2-7, the complete variable domain is GAGVSQSPSNKVTEKGKDVELRCDPISGHTALYWYRQSLGQGLEFLIYFQGNSAPDKSGLPSDRFSAERTGGSVSTLTIQRTQQEDSAVYLCATQGLNFEQYFGPGTRLTVT.

V gene TRBV28 combines with J gene TRBJ2-7; tentative D call: TRBD2 (7 bases). CDR3 length equals 13 residues. Germline CDR1 reads MDHEN; CDR2 reads SYDVKM. The germline V and J ends were trimmed by 3 bases and 7 bases, with 13 bases remaining between them. The CDR3 DNA reads TGTGCCAGCAGTTTGAGCAGGGGAGGGGAGCAGTACTTC. It is translated as CASSLSRGGEQYF. Supplemented by reference TRBV28 and TRBJ2-7, the full variable domain reads DVKVTQSSRYLVKRTGEKVFLECVQDMDHENMFWYRQDPGLGLRLIYFSYDVKMKEKGDIPEGYSVSREKKERFSLILESASTNQTSMYLCASSLSRGGEQYFGPGTRLTVT.

The genes are TRBV28 and TRBJ2-6; TRBD1 or TRBD2 may be the D gene (5 bases each). Germline loops: CDR1 MDHEN, CDR2 SYDVKM. This CDR3 is 17 amino acids long. V lost 5 bases and J lost 3, with 17 bases in between. The CDR3 loop is CASSPNLPGSGANVLTF. The CDR3 coding sequence is TGTGCCAGCAGTCCTAACCTCCCAGGGAGTGGGGCCAACGTCCTGACTTTC.

The chain recombines TRBV5-1 with TRBJ1-3; TRBD1 matches 8 bases. The CDR3 sequence is 14 residues long. Losses at the gene ends were 3 bases for V and 1 base for J; bases not matched to a gene: 0. Per the germline V gene, CDR1 is SGHRS and CDR2 is YFSETQ. CDR3: CASSWTGSGNTIYF. CDR3 bases: TGCGCCAGCAGCTGGACAGGGTCTGGAAACACCATATATTTT.

This chain uses TRBV21-1 with TRBJ1-5; the table calls TRBD1, which could not be checked here. TRBV21-1 is reported as a pseudogene. The CDR3 totals 15 residues. CDR3 in DNA: TGTGCCAGCAAGTACCCCGACAGGTGCAATCAGCCCCAGCATTTT. It yields the protein CASKYPDRCNQPQHF.

The V call is TRBV3-1 (or the pseudogene TRBV3-2), the J call TRBJ2-1; D tentatively fits TRBD1 or TRBD2 (6 bases each). Germline lookup yields CDR1 LGHDT and CDR2 YNNKEL (reference sequence). V was trimmed by 1 base and J by 8 bases, leaving 15 bases between them. The CDR3 runs to 15 residues. CDR3 amino acids: CASSQVWGAGDEQFF. CDR3 DNA: TGTGCCAGCAGCCAAGTCTGGGGGGCCGGAGATGAGCAGTTCTTC.